A single sample gave rise to the 31 T cell receptor beta chains below, sequenced in a study of blood T cells in healthy people across ages. Next came a second PCR, run for about 6 to 12 cycles, which used a sample-barcoded 5' primer along with a J-beta primer mix. TCRdb re-analysed the 5' RACE reads in MiXCR, keeping a single row per CDR3 protein. Counted here are some 670,000 distinct CDR3 sequences, 40% to 65% occurring once; the ten biggest clones make up roughly 14%. Sequencing was carried out using blood. Source of these receptors: an elderly woman in good health.

The rearrangement joins TRBV9 to TRBJ1-5; 7 nucleotides match TRBD1. CDR3 length equals 14 residues. The germline gives CDR1 SGDLS, CDR2 YYNGEE. Trimming cost V 4 bases and J 8 bases; bases outside gene matches: 9. The CDR3 bases are TGTGCCAGCAGCCCGGGGGGGCAGGGGGAGCCCCAGCATTTT. Protein product: CASSPGGQGEPQHF.

Only a few counts were recorded for this clonotype. This chain links TRBV12-3 or TRBV12-4 with TRBJ1-1; unclear D gene. This CDR3 region has 13 residues. Trimming removed 7 bases at V and 0 bases at J, with 9 bases between. DNA for the CDR3: TGTGCCAGCACCACTAGTATGAACACTGAAGCTTTCTTT. Its translation: CASTTSMNTEAFF.

The chain couples TRBV9 to TRBJ2-2; no firm D call. This CDR3 is 15 amino acids long. The germline gives CDR1 SGDLS, CDR2 YYNGEE. V was cut by 0 bases and J by 3 bases, with 9 bases left in between. This chain's CDR3 is CASSVARPDTGELFF. Written as DNA, the CDR3 is TGTGCCAGCAGCGTAGCCAGGCCCGACACCGGGGAGCTGTTTTTT.

This clonotype was seen at least ten times. The V gene is TRBV29-1, the J gene TRBJ2-7; D is uncertain. With 3 bases removed from V and 1 base from J, the gap between germline ends came to 7 bases. The CDR3 runs 12 residues. Germline CDR1 and CDR2: SQVTM and ANQGSEA. The CDR3 spells CSVEDGSYEQYF. The DNA of the CDR3 is TGCAGCGTTGAGGACGGGTCCTACGAGCAGTACTTC.

CDR3 region: CASSAGQNPSYEQYF. The CDR3 nucleotides read TGTGCCAGCAGCGCAGGGCAGAATCCCTCCTACGAGCAGTACTTC. This chain connects TRBV12-3 or TRBV12-4 to TRBJ2-7, with a weak D call TRBD1 (5 bases). This CDR3 has 15 amino acids. Trimming removed 6 bases from V and 0 bases from J, with 15 bases in between.

The rearrangement uses TRBV5-1 and TRBJ1-2; the D gene is possibly TRBD1 (5 bases). Germline CDR1 SGHRS, CDR2 YFSETQ. The CDR3 loop spans 14 amino acids. V dropped 7 bases and J dropped 0 bases, with 13 bases sitting between them. The CDR3 region has the DNA TGCGCCAGCCGCGTACAGGCCTCTAACTATGGCTACACCTTC. This sequence encodes CASRVQASNYGYTF.

The V gene is TRBV14, the J gene TRBJ2-6, with no clear D. V lost 1 base to trimming and J lost 0 bases, with 7 bases between them. Germline-derived CDR1 and CDR2 are SGHDN and FVKESK. This CDR3 comprises 16 residues. The CDR3 here is CASSQGPSSGANVLTF. The CDR3 DNA is TGTGCCAGCAGCCAAGGACCTAGCTCTGGGGCCAACGTCCTGACTTTC.

This clonotype appeared a few times. J is TRBJ1-1 and V is TRBV18, with unresolved D. The germline V gene has CDR1 KGHSH and CDR2 LQKENI. The CDR3 runs to 14 residues. Trimming cost V 0 bases and J 2 bases, with 7 bases left between them. The CDR3 region is CASSPPGINTEAFF. In DNA, the CDR3 is TGTGCCAGCTCACCACCAGGGATTAACACTGAAGCTTTCTTT.

This clonotype was observed many times. The rearrangement joins TRBV5-1 to TRBJ1-6; a possible D gene is TRBD1 (5 bases). Per the germline V gene, CDR1 is SGHRS and CDR2 is YFSETQ. The CDR3 extends over 16 amino acids. Trimming took off 1 base at V and 6 bases at J, with 14 bases between the two ends. The CDR3 bases are TGCGCCAGCAGCTTGAGTGGGGGACTTCCTAATTCACCCCTCCACTTT. Protein: CASSLSGGLPNSPLHF.

The V gene is TRBV11-2, the J gene TRBJ2-4; 7 positions match TRBD1. The DNA end favors TRBJ2-5, so the J call may be wrong. The V gene's germline CDR1 is SGHAT and CDR2 FQNNGV. The CDR3 is 13 residues long. The CDR3 loop is CASSRGQIATQYF. The CDR3 region has the DNA TGTGCCAGCAGCCGGGGACAGATAGCGACCCAGTACTTC.

The CDR3 spells CASSQDGTAEYF. DNA for the CDR3: TGCGCCAGCAGCCAAGACGGGACAGCTGAGTACTTC. This chain connects TRBV4-1 to TRBJ2-4, with TRBD1 matching 7 bases. Germline trimming cut 0 bases from V and 14 bases from J; bases unmatched to any gene: 4. Germline CDR1 MGHRA, CDR2 YSYEKL. The CDR3 has 12 residues.

The chain is built from TRBV3-1 and TRBJ2-7; TRBD2 agrees at 7 bases. Germline V gene sequence: CDR1 LGHDT, CDR2 YNNKEL (reference sequence). This CDR3 has 18 residues. With 4 bases clipped from V and 4 bases from J, the junction kept 19 bases outside the gene matches. The CDR3 region has the DNA TGTGCCAGCAGCCCCCTTCGAAGACTAGCCGGCTCGGGGTACGAGCAGTACTTC. Its protein product is CASSPLRRLAGSGYEQYF.

The chain couples TRBV5-5 to TRBJ2-5, with D unclear. Germline assignment: CDR1 SGHKS and CDR2 YYEKEE (reference sequence). The length of the CDR3 is 14 residues. V dropped 1 base and J dropped 0 bases, with 7 bases sitting between them. The CDR3 is CASSLMSNQETQYF. DNA of the CDR3: TGTGCCAGCAGCTTGATGTCAAACCAAGAGACCCAGTACTTC.

The rearrangement links TRBV2 to TRBJ1-4; a possible D gene is TRBD1 (6 bases). The CDR3 covers 11 residues. The germline V gene encodes CDR1 SNHLY and CDR2 FYNNEI. Trimming shortened V by 5 bases and J by 10 bases, and 8 bases separated the two germline ends. This chain's CDR3 is CASSPTGKLFF. In nucleotides, the CDR3 is TGTGCCAGCAGTCCGACAGGAAAACTGTTTTTT.

This clonotype has only a few counts. A much larger clone differs from this one at a single base, so this may be a read error. The CDR3 region is CASRQRAESYEQYF. CDR3 nucleotides: TGCGCCAGCCGACAACGAGCGGAGTCCTACGAGCAGTACTTC. The V call is TRBV5-1, the J call TRBJ2-7; the D gene is possibly TRBD2 (5 bases). This CDR3 has 14 residues. Trimming removed 7 bases from V and 1 base from J, with 15 bases in between. Germline V gene data show CDR1 as SGHRS and CDR2 as YFSETQ.

The chain is built from TRBV13 and TRBJ2-1; a weak D match, TRBD2 (5 bases). Between the trimmed V and J ends, which lost 0 bases and 7 bases, there was a span of 13 bases. The CDR3 consists of 15 residues. Looked up from germline, CDR1 is PRHDT and CDR2 is FYEKMQ (reference sequence). CDR3 in amino acids: CASSLGLLVSNEQFF. The CDR3 DNA reads TGTGCCAGCAGCTTAGGCCTACTAGTCTCAAATGAGCAGTTCTTC. Complete variable domain (other parts from reference TRBV13 and TRBJ2-1): AAGVIQSPRHLIKEKRETATLKCYPIPRHDTVYWYQQGPGQDPQFLISFYEKMQSDKGSIPDRFSAQQFSDYHSELNMSSLELGDSALYFCASSLGLLVSNEQFFGPGTRLTVL.

This chain connects TRBV19 to TRBJ2-3; TRBD1 agrees at 9 bases. Trimming at V came to 7 bases and at J to 2 bases, leaving 4 bases not matched to a gene. From germline, CDR1 is LNHDA and CDR2 SQIVND (reference sequence). CDR3 length: 14 residues. As DNA, the CDR3 is TGTGCCAGTAAGGACAGGGGACTCACAGATACGCAGTATTTT. As protein: CASKDRGLTDTQYF.

This chain uses TRBV7-8 with TRBJ2-4; TRBD1 might be the D (6 bases). TRBJ2-5 matches the DNA end more closely, so the J call is doubtful. The germline CDR1 and CDR2 sequences are SGHVS and FQNEAQ. The CDR3 extends over 17 amino acids. The CDR3 sequence is CASSLATGGLLQETQYF. CDR3 sequence (DNA): TGTGCCAGCAGCTTAGCGACAGGTGGGCTTCTCCAAGAGACCCAGTACTTC.

This clonotype was recorded many times. V usage is TRBV5-1 and J usage is TRBJ2-1; TRBD1 agrees at 8 bases. CDR3 length: 15 amino acids. J was trimmed by 7 bases and V by 1 base; bases with no gene match: 7. CDR1 SGHRS and CDR2 YFSETQ come from the germline V gene. This CDR3 reads CASSLRQGTPNEQFF. DNA of the CDR3: TGCGCCAGCAGCTTGCGACAGGGGACCCCTAATGAGCAGTTCTTC.

The table lists this clonotype with many counts. This chain joins TRBV4-2 and TRBJ2-1, with a possible D match to TRBD1 (6 bases). The germline V gene encodes CDR1 LGHNA and CDR2 YNFKEQ. The CDR3 is 15 amino acids. V was trimmed by 3 bases and J by 4 bases, leaving 13 bases between them. The CDR3 DNA sequence: TGTGCCAGCAGCCAGGGCGGACAGATTTACAATGAGCAGTTCTTC. Protein product: CASSQGGQIYNEQFF.

Only a few counts were recorded for this clonotype. A much larger clonotype is one base distant, so this may be a read error. The V call is TRBV6-6, the J call TRBJ2-1; 10 bases align to TRBD2. With the DNA end fitting TRBJ2-7 better, the J assignment may be wrong. Per germline, CDR1 MNHNY and CDR2 SVGAGI (reference sequence). The CDR3 has 17 amino acids. The CDR3 loop reads CASANEGLAETYNEQYF. The DNA for the CDR3 is TGTGCCAGCGCCAACGAAGGACTAGCGGAAACTTACAATGAGCAGTACTTC.

This clonotype has at least ten counts. The J gene is TRBJ2-1, the V gene TRBV7-2; weak D call: TRBD2 (6 bases). Trimming took off 1 base at V and 3 bases at J, with 19 bases between the two ends. CDR1 is SGHTA, CDR2 FQGNSA, per germline. This CDR3 has 18 amino acids. CDR3 protein: CASSLVGSLAGIYNEQFF. The CDR3 DNA reads TGTGCCAGCAGCTTAGTTGGTAGTTTGGCGGGAATCTACAATGAGCAGTTCTTC. The full variable domain, in which reference TRBV7-2 and TRBJ2-1 provide the parts outside the CDR3, is GAGVSQSPSNKVTEKGKDVELRCDPISGHTALYWYRQSLGQGLEFLIYFQGNSAPDKSGLPSDRFSAERTGGSVSTLTIQRTQQEDSAVYLCASSLVGSLAGIYNEQFFGPGTRLTVL.

As to this clonotype: A much larger clone differs by one base, so this may be a read error. The chain is built from TRBV18 and TRBJ2-1; D uncertain. The CDR3 is made up of 16 amino acids. Germline CDR1 reads KGHSH; CDR2 reads LQKENI. The CDR3 protein is CASSPPAGPSYNERFF. The CDR3, as DNA: TGTGCCAGCTCACCACCAGCAGGCCCCTCCTACAATGAGCGGTTCTTC.

The chain couples TRBV7-2 to TRBJ2-1, with a tentative D call TRBD2 (6 bases). The CDR3 has 18 residues. V gave up 1 base and J gave up 5 bases, with 21 bases separating them. In germline, CDR1 is SGHTA, CDR2 FQGNSA. The CDR3 region is CASSLDPAGGDSHNEQFF. The CDR3 DNA sequence: TGTGCCAGCAGCTTAGATCCAGCGGGTGGGGATAGTCACAATGAGCAGTTCTTC.

As for this clonotype: A read error may be the cause here, since a much bigger clone is one base away. The CDR3 loop reads CASSLSREGEQYF. CDR3 in DNA: TGCGCCAGCAGCTTGTCGAGGGAAGGTGAGCAGTACTTC. The chain links TRBV5-1 to TRBJ2-7; D is possibly TRBD2 (5 bases). CDR1 SGHRS and CDR2 YFSETQ come from the germline V gene. Between the trimmed V and J ends, which lost 1 base and 7 bases, there was a span of 12 bases. The CDR3 is made up of 13 amino acids. Full variable domain (rest looked up from reference TRBV5-1 and TRBJ2-7): KAGVTQTPRYLIKTRGQQVTLSCSPISGHRSVSWYQQTPGQGLQFLFEYFSETQRNKGNFPGRFSGRQFSNSRSEMNVSTLELGDSALYLCASSLSREGEQYFGPGTRLTVT.

A remark on this clonotype: The conserved closing phenylalanine or tryptophan is absent in this CDR3, likely reflecting a read error. The rearrangement links TRBV30 to TRBJ2-5, with D perhaps given as TRBD1 or TRBD2 (5 bases each). Trimming left V 3 bases short and J 4 bases short, with 15 bases between. Germline assignment: CDR1 GTSNPN and CDR2 SVGIG (reference sequence). CDR3 length: 14 amino acids. The CDR3, as DNA: TGTGCCTGGAGCACTGGGACCGCACCAGAGACCCAGTACTTA. Amino acids: CAWSTGTAPETQYL.

This clonotype has a count of ten or more. The V gene is TRBV9, the J gene TRBJ2-3; 7 nucleotides agree with TRBD1. This CDR3 region has 14 residues. J was trimmed by 1 base and V by 6 bases; bases with no gene match: 5. Germline lookup yields CDR1 SGDLS and CDR2 YYNGEE. DNA of the CDR3: TGTGCCAGCAACCAGGGGGATCGCACAGATACGCAGTATTTT. Translation gives CASNQGDRTDTQYF.

With respect to this clonotype: A single base separates this from a much larger clone, so it may be a read error. The chain has TRBV5-1 and TRBJ2-5; TRBD1 is a possible D gene (5 bases). The DNA end lines up better with TRBJ2-1; the J call may be wrong. This CDR3 region has 13 residues. Germline CDR1 SGHRS, CDR2 YFSETQ. Here the CDR3 reads CASSQGNQETQFF. CDR3 DNA: TGCGCCAGCAGCCAGGGTAACCAAGAGACCCAGTTCTTC.

This clonotype was seen once. The V gene is TRBV20-1, the J gene TRBJ1-6, with TRBD1 matching over 7 bases. V lost 6 bases and J lost 7; bases outside the gene matches: 6. Per germline, CDR1 DFQATT and CDR2 SNEGSKA (reference sequence). The CDR3 contains 13 residues. The CDR3 DNA sequence: TGCAGTGCCAGACAGGGCCGCAATTCACCCCTCCACTTT. Protein: CSARQGRNSPLHF.

Worth noting for this clonotype: With a much larger clone just one base away, this may be a read error. The rearrangement joins TRBV25-1 to TRBJ1-6; 7 bases line up with TRBD1. CDR1 is MGHDK, CDR2 SYGVNS, per germline. Trimming removed 6 bases from V and 18 bases from J; junction bases left unmatched: 11. CDR3 size: 12 residues. This chain's CDR3 is CASSWGTDLPHF. CDR3 nucleotide sequence: TGTGCCAGCAGCTGGGGGACAGACCTCCCCCACTTT.

CDR3 loop: CASSSGQTEAFF. For the CDR3, the DNA is TGCGCCAGCAGCTCCGGACAGACTGAAGCTTTCTTT. The chain combines TRBV5-1 with TRBJ1-1, with a possible D match to TRBD1 (6 bases). Germline CDR1 is SGHRS and CDR2 is YFSETQ. The CDR3 is 12 residues long. Trimming pared 3 bases from V and 5 bases from J, leaving 8 bases between.